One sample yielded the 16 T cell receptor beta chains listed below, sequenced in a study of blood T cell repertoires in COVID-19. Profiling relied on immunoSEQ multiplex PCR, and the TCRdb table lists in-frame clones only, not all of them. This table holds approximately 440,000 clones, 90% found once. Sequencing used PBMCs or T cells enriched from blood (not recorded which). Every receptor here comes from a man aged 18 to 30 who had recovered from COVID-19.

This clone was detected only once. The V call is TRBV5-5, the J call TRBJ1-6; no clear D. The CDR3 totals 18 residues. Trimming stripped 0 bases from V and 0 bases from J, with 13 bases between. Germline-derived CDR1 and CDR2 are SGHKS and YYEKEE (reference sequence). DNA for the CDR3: TGTGCCAGCAGCTTGGGGGCTCTCACCCTCTCCTATAATTCACCCCTCCACTTT. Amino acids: CASSLGALTLSYNSPLHF.

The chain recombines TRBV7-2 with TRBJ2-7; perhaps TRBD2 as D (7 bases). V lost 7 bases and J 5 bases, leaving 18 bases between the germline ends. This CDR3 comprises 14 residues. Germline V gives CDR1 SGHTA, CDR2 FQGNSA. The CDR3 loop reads CASTLWEGGDEQYF. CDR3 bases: TGTGCCAGCACCCTATGGGAGGGGGGAGACGAGCAGTACTTC. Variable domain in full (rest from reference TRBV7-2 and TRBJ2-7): GAGVSQSPSNKVTEKGKDVELRCDPISGHTALYWYRQSLGQGLEFLIYFQGNSAPDKSGLPSDRFSAERTGGSVSTLTIQRTQQEDSAVYLCASTLWEGGDEQYFGPGTRLTVT.

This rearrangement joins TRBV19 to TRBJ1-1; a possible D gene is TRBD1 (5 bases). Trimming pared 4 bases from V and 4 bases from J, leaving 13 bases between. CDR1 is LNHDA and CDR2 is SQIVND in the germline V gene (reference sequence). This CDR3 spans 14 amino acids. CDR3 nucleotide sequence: TGTGCCAGTAGTACACAGGTCACGAGCACTGAAGCTTTCTTT. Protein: CASSTQVTSTEAFF. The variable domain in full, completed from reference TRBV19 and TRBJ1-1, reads DGGITQSPKYLFRKEGQNVTLSCEQNLNHDAMYWYRQDPGQGLRLIYYSQIVNDFQKGDIAEGYSVSREKKESFPLTVTSAQKNPTAFYLCASSTQVTSTEAFFGQGTRLTVV.

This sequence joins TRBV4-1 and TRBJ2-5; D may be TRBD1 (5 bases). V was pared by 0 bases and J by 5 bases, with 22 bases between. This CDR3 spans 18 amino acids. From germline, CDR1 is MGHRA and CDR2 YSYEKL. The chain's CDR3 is CASSQDMIREGARETQYF. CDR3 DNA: TGCGCCAGCAGCCAAGATATGATTAGGGAAGGGGCGCGGGAGACCCAGTACTTC.

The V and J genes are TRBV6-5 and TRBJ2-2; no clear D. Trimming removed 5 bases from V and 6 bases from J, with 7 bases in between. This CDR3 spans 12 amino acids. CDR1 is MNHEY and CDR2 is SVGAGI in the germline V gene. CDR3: CASSRSPGELFF. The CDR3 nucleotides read TGTGCCAGCAGTCGGAGTCCCGGGGAGCTGTTTTTT.

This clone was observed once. The CDR3 nucleotides read TGTGCCAGCAACGACAGGGGCCGATCCTACGAGCAGTACTTC. Translation: CASNDRGRSYEQYF. V is TRBV6-5 and J is TRBJ2-7, with TRBD1 matching over 8 bases. CDR1 is MNHEY, CDR2 SVGAGI, per germline. Losses at the gene ends were 7 bases for V and 1 base for J; bases not matched to a gene: 6. The CDR3 spans 14 residues.

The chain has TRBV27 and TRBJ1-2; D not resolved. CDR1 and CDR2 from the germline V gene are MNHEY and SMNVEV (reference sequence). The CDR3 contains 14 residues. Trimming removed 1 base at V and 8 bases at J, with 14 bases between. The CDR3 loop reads CASSLLGAGSGYTF. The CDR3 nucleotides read TGTGCCAGCAGTTTATTAGGCGCGGGGAGCGGCTACACCTTC.

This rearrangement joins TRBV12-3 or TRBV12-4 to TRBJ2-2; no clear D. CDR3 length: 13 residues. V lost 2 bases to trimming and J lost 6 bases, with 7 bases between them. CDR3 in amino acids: CASSLSYSGELFF. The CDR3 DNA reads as TGTGCCAGCAGTTTAAGTTACTCCGGGGAGCTGTTTTTT.

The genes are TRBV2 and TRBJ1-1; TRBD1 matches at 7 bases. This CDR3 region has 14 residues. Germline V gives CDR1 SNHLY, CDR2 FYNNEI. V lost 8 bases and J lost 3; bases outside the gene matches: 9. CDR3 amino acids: CASGMGQSYTEAFF. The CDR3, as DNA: TGTGCCAGCGGCATGGGACAGAGCTACACTGAAGCTTTCTTT.

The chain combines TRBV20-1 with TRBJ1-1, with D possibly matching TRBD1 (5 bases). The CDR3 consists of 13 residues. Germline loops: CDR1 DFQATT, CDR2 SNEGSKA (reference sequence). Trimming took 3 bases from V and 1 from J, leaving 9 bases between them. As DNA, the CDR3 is TGCAGTGCTAGTTCGGGGGGGAACACTGAAGCTTTCTTT. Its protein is CSASSGGNTEAFF.

CDR3 in amino acids: CASSQDSLNTEAFF. The CDR3 coding sequence is TGCGCCAGCAGCCAAGACAGTCTGAACACTGAAGCTTTCTTT. This chain connects TRBV4-1 to TRBJ1-1; D gene ambiguous. V lost 0 bases and J lost 0, with 5 bases in between. From germline, CDR1 is MGHRA and CDR2 YSYEKL. This CDR3 spans 14 amino acids.

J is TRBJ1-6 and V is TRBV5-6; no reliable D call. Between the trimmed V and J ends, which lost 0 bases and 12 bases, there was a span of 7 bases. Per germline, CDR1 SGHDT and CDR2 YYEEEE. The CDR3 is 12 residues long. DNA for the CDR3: TGTGCCAGCAGCTTGGCCTCAGGACCCCTCCACTTT. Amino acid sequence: CASSLASGPLHF.

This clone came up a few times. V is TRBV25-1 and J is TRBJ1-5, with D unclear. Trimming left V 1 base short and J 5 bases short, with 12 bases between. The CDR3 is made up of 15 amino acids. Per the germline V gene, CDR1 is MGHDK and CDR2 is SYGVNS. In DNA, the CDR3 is TGTGCCAGCAGTGAATTAGGAGGCACGGATCAGCCCCAGCATTTT. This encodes CASSELGGTDQPQHF.

CDR3 nucleotide sequence: TGTGCCAGCAGCTTAGGGCGGAAGAACACTGAAGCTTTCTTT. Its translation: CASSLGRKNTEAFF. This chain uses TRBV11-1 with TRBJ1-1, with D hard to call. Trimming cost V 1 base and J 1 base, with 7 bases left between them. Germline V gene data show CDR1 as SGHAT and CDR2 as FQDESV (reference sequence). This CDR3 region has 14 residues.

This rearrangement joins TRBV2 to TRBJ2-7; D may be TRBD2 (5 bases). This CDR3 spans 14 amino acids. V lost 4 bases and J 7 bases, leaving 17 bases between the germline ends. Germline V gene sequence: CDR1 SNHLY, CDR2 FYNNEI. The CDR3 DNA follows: TGTGCCAGCAGTGCTACGGACGGGATAATTGAGCAGTACTTC. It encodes CASSATDGIIEQYF. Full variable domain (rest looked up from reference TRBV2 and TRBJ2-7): EPEVTQTPSHQVTQMGQEVILRCVPISNHLYFYWYRQILGQKVEFLVSFYNNEISEKSEIFDDQFSVERPDGSNFTLKIRSTKLEDSAMYFCASSATDGIIEQYFGPGTRLTVT.

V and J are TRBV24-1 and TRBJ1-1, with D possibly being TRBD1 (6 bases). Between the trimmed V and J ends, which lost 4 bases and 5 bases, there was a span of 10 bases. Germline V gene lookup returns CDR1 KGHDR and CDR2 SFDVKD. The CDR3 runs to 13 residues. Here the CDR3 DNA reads TGTGCCACCAGTGACTTCAGGGGAACTGAAGCTTTCTTT. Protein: CATSDFRGTEAFF.